This T cell receptor (beta chain) is drawn from a study of radiotherapy plus CTLA-4 blockade in lung cancer. As for the study in general: Of all patients, around 19% responded objectively and about 30% showed disease control. Study-level results: Reports identified early blood T cell clone dynamics, with interferon-beta, as the best response predictor. Clones derived from tumor TCRs expanded in blood after radiotherapy plus ipilimumab.

People whose metastatic non-small-cell lung cancer was chemo-refractory got focal radiation along with CTLA-4 blockade by ipilimumab. Germline V gene data show CDR1 as MNHEY and CDR2 as SVGAGI. The CDR3 runs to 14 residues. The junction had 4 bases not matched to a gene; V was cut back by 6 bases and J by 1 base. Comments on this clone: The antigen is undetermined.

The repertoire was sequenced with immunoSEQ multiplex PCR; TCRdb's copy has only in-frame clones and lacks some. The data contain 45,000 or so clones, approximately 73% of them singletons. This clonotype was obtained from a human donor with non-small cell lung cancer who had a complete response to radiotherapy plus ipilimumab. The J gene is TRBJ2-3, the V gene TRBV6-5, with 7 positions matching TRBD1. Sequencing was performed on peripheral blood, taken from a patient treated with radiotherapy plus ipilimumab. The chain's CDR3 is CASRWDSGTDTQYF. CDR3 nucleotide sequence: TGTGCCAGCAGATGGGACAGCGGCACAGATACGCAGTATTTT.